The clone carrying this T cell receptor beta chain was found a few times. Its matching antigen is unknown. The sample comes from a study of regulatory T cells in long-lasting Graves disease. Study as a whole: Under 3 months of antithyroid drugs had been taken by newly diagnosed Graves' patients.

The CDR3 has 15 residues. The trim removed 5 bases at V and 8 bases at J, leaving 13 bases unmatched. Germline assignment: CDR1 DFQATT and CDR2 SNEGSKA (reference sequence). Time point of the sample: newly diagnosed GD, antithyroid drugs for less than 3 months. PBMCs were the source of the RNA used for TCR sequencing. Investigators prepared the TCR beta libraries by applying iRepertoire HTBI primers and Arm-PCR of CDR3 regions. MiXCR, applied by TCRdb to the multiplex PCR reads, yields one record per CDR3 protein. Among fewer than 350,000 distinct CDR3 sequences listed, about 20% were seen once. Study-level results: Newly diagnosed Graves' patients exceeded persistent ones in TCR diversity.

Sequences were derived from peripheral blood mononuclear cells (PBMCs), sampled at new diagnosis, from a patient treated with antithyroid drugs. The chain uses TRBV20-1 and TRBJ2-1, with 9 nucleotides matching TRBD2. This clonotype originated in a female donor with Graves disease. This CDR3 is CSAQSASGILHEQFF. The CDR3 DNA reads as TGCAGTGCTCAATCGGCTAGCGGGATTCTCCATGAGCAGTTCTTC.